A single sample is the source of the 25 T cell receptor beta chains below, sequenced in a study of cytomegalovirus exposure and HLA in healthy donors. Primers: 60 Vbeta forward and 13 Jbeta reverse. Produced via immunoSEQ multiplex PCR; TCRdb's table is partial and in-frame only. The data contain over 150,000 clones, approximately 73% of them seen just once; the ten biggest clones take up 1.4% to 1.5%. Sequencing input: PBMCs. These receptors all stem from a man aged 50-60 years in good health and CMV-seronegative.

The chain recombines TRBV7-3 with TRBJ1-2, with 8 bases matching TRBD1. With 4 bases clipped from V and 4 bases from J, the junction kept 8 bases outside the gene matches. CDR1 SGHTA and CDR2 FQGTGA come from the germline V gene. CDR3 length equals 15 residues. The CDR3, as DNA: TGTGCCAGCAGCTCCGGGACAGGTGGGGCCTATGGCTACACCTTC. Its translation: CASSSGTGGAYGYTF.

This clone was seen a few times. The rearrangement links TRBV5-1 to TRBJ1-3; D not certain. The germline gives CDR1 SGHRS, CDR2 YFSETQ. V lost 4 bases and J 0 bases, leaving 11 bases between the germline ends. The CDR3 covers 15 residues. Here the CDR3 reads CASSVDGSSGNTIYF. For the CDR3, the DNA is TGCGCCAGCAGCGTGGACGGGAGCTCTGGAAACACCATATATTTT.

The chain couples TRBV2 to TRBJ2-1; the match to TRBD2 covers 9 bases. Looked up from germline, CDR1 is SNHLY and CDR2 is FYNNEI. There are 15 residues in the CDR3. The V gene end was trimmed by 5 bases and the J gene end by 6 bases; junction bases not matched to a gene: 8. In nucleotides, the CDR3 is TGTGCCAGCAGTCCGGCGGGAGGGGAGGGCAATGAGCAGTTCTTC. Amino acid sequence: CASSPAGGEGNEQFF.

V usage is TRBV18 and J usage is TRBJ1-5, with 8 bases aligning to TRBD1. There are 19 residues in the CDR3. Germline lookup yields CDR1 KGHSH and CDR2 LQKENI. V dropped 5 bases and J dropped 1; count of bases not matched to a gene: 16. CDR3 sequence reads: CASSSSGRGQILSNQPQHF. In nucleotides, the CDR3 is TGTGCCAGCTCATCCAGCGGCAGGGGGCAAATTTTAAGCAATCAGCCCCAGCATTTT. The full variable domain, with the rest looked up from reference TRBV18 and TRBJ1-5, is NAGVMQNPRHLVRRRGQEARLRCSPMKGHSHVYWYRQLPEEGLKFMVYLQKENIIDESGMPKERFSAEFPKEGPSILRIQQVVRGDSAAYFCASSSSGRGQILSNQPQHFGDGTRLSIL.

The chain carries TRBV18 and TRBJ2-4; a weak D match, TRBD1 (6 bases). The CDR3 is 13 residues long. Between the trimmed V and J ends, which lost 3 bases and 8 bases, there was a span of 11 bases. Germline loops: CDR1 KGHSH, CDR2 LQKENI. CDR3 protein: CASSPRDKDIQYF. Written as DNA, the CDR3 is TGTGCCAGCTCACCCCGGGACAAGGACATTCAGTACTTC.

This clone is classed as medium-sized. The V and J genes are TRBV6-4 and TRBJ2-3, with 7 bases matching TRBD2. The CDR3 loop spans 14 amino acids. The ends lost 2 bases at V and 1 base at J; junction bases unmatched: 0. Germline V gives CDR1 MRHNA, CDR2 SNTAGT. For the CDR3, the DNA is TGTGCCAGCAGTGACGGGGGGGGCACAGATACGCAGTATTTT. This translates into CASSDGGGTDTQYF.

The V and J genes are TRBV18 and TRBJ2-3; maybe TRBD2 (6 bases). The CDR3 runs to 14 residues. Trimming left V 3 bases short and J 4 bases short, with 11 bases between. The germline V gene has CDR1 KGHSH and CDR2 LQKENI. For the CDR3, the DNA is TGTGCCAGCTCACCGACTAGTAGTGCAGATACGCAGTATTTT. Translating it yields CASSPTSSADTQYF. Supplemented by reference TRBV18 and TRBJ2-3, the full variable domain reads NAGVMQNPRHLVRRRGQEARLRCSPMKGHSHVYWYRQLPEEGLKFMVYLQKENIIDESGMPKERFSAEFPKEGPSILRIQQVVRGDSAAYFCASSPTSSADTQYFGPGTRLTVL.

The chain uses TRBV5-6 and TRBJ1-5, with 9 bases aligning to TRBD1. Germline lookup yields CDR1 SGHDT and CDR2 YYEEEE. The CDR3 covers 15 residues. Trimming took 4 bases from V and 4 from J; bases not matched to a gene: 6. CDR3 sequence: CASSRDRGDNQPQHF. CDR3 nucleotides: TGTGCCAGCAGCCGCGACAGGGGGGATAATCAGCCCCAGCATTTT.

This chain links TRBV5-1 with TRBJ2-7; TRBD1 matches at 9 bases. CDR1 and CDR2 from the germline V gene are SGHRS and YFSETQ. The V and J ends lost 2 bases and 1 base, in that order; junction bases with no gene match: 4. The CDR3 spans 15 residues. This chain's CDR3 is CASSLTGGTSYEQYF. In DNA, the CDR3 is TGCGCCAGCAGCTTAACAGGGGGCACTTCCTACGAGCAGTACTTC. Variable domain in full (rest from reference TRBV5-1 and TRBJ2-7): KAGVTQTPRYLIKTRGQQVTLSCSPISGHRSVSWYQQTPGQGLQFLFEYFSETQRNKGNFPGRFSGRQFSNSRSEMNVSTLELGDSALYLCASSLTGGTSYEQYFGPGTRLTVT.

CDR3 amino acids: CASSEALTRRGEQYF. CDR3 coding DNA: TGTGCCAGCAGTGAAGCTTTGACTAGACGAGGCGAGCAGTACTTC. The rearrangement joins TRBV2 to TRBJ2-7, with TRBD2 as a possible D gene (6 bases). Trimming removed 0 bases from V and 6 bases from J, with 15 bases in between. The CDR3 is 15 amino acids. Germline V gene lookup returns CDR1 SNHLY and CDR2 FYNNEI.

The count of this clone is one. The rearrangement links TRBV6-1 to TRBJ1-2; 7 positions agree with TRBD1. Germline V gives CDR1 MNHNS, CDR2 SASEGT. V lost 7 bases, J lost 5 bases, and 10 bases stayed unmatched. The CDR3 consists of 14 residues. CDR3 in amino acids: CASIQDRDQYGYTF. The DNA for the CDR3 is TGTGCCAGCATTCAAGACAGGGATCAGTATGGCTACACCTTC.

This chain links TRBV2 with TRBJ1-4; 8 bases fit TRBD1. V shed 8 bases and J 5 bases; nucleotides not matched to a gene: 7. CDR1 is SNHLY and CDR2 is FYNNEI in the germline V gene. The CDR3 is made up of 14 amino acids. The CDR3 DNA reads TGTGCCAGCTCCTGGACAGGGCGGAATGAAAAACTGTTTTTT. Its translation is CASSWTGRNEKLFF.

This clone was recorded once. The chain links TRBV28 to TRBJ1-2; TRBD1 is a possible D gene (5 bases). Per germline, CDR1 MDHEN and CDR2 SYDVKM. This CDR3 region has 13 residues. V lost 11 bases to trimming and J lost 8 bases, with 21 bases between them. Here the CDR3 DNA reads TGTGCCCTCAAAGGAGGGGAGGGGAGAGGCTACACCTTC. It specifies CALKGGEGRGYTF.

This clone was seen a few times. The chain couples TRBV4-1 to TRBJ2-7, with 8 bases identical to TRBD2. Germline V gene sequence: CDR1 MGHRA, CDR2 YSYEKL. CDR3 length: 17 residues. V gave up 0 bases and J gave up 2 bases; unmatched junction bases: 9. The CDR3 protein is CASSQDHALGGAYEQYF. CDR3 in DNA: TGCGCCAGCAGCCAAGATCATGCTCTCGGGGGGGCCTACGAGCAGTACTTC.

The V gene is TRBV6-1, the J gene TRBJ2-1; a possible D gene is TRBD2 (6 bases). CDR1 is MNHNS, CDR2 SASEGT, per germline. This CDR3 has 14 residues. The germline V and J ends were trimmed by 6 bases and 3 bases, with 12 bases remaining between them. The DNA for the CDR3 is TGTGCCAGCAGCGACGGGACTTACTACAATGAGCAGTTCTTC. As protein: CASSDGTYYNEQFF.

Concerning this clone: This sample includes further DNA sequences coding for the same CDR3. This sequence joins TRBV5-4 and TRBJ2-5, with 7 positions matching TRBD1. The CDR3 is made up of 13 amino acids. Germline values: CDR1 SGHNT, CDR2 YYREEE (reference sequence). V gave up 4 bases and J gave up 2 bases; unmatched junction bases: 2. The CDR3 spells CASSPGQQETQYF. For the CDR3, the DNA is TGTGCCAGCAGCCCGGGACAGCAAGAGACCCAGTACTTC.

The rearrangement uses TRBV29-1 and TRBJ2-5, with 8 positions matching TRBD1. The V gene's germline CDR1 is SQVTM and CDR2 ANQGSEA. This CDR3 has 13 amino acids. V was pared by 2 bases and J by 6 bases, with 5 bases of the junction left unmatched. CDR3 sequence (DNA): TGCAGCGTTGAACGGACAGGGTGGAAGACCCAGTACTTC. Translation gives CSVERTGWKTQYF. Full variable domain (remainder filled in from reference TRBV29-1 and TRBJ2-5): SAVISQKPSRDICQRGTSLTIQCQVDSQVTMMFWYRQQPGQSLTLIATANQGSEATYESGFVIDKFPISRPNLTFSTLTVSNMSPEDSSIYLCSVERTGWKTQYFGPGTRLLVL.

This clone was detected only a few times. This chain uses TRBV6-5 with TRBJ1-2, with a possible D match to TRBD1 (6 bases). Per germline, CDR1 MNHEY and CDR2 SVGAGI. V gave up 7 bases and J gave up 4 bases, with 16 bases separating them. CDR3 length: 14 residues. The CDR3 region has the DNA TGTGCCAGCACCACAGGGACGGCCCCCTATGGCTACACCTTC. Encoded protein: CASTTGTAPYGYTF.

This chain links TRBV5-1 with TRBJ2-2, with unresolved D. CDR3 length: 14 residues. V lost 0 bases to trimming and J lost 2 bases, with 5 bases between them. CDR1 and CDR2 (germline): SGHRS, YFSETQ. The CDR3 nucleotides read TGCGCCAGCAGCTTGGACCTAAACACCGGGGAGCTGTTTTTT. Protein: CASSLDLNTGELFF.

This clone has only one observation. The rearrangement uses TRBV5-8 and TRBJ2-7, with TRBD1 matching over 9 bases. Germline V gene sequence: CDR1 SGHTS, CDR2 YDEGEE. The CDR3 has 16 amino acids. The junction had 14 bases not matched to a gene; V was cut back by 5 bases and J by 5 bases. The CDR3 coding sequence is TGTGCCAGCAGTTTCACCCCCGGGACAGGGTACCACGAGCAGTACTTC. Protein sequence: CASSFTPGTGYHEQYF.

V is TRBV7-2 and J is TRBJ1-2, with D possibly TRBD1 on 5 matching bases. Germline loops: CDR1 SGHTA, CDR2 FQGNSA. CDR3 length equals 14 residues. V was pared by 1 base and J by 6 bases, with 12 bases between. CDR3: CASSLGGGSDGYTF. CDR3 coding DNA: TGTGCCAGCAGCTTAGGGGGGGGGTCTGATGGCTACACCTTC.

The CDR3 sequence: CASVSQTPEAFF. The DNA for the CDR3 is TGTGCCAGCGTGTCCCAGACTCCTGAAGCTTTCTTT. This sequence joins TRBV6-5 and TRBJ1-1, with D hard to call. Trimming cost V 8 bases and J 6 bases, with 13 bases left between them. This CDR3 spans 12 amino acids. Germline CDR1 is MNHEY and CDR2 is SVGAGI.

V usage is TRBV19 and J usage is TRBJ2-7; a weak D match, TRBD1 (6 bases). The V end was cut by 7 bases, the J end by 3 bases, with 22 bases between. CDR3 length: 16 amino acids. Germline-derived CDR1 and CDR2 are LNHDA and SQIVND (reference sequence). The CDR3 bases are TGTGCCAGTACTTCGAGATGGACAGCCCAAGACTACGAGCAGTACTTC. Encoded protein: CASTSRWTAQDYEQYF. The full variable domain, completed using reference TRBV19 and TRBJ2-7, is DGGITQSPKYLFRKEGQNVTLSCEQNLNHDAMYWYRQDPGQGLRLIYYSQIVNDFQKGDIAEGYSVSREKKESFPLTVTSAQKNPTAFYLCASTSRWTAQDYEQYFGPGTRLTVT.

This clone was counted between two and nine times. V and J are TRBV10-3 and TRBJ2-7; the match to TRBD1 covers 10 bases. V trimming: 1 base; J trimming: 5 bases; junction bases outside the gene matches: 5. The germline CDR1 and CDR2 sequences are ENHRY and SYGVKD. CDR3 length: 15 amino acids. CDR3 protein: CAISEFPGQGNEQYF. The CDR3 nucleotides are TGTGCCATCAGTGAGTTTCCGGGACAGGGGAACGAGCAGTACTTC.

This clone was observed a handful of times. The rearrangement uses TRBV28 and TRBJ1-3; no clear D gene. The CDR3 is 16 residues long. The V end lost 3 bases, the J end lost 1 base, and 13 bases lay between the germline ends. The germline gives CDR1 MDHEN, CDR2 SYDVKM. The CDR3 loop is CASSLPSHRSGNTIYF. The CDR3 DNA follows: TGTGCCAGCAGTTTGCCCTCACACCGATCTGGAAACACCATATATTTT. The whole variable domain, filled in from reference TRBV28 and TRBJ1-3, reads DVKVTQSSRYLVKRTGEKVFLECVQDMDHENMFWYRQDPGLGLRLIYFSYDVKMKEKGDIPEGYSVSREKKERFSLILESASTNQTSMYLCASSLPSHRSGNTIYFGEGSWLTVV.